This T cell receptor beta chain was recovered during a study of T cell responses to AZD1222 COVID-19 vaccine. For the study at large: Investigators merged groups given second doses at roughly 4 or roughly 12 weeks. Study-wide results and limits: It should be noted that donors were predominantly white British and more often female, and clonal diversity was possibly underestimated. Per reports, nearly half of all spike-specific TCRs target regions that are unmutated in variants. Repertoires were obtained only post-peak T cell response.

Clones were sequenced by immunoSEQ multiplex PCR, and TCRdb holds only the in-frame ones, with some missing. The sample has about 100,000 clones, more than 85% seen once. In regard to this clone: Its antigen is unknown.

Germline CDR1 MNHEY, CDR2 SVGEGT. This CDR3 is built from 15 residues. V lost 3 bases, J lost 0 bases, and 10 bases lay in between. This sequence joins TRBV6-2 or TRBV6-3 and TRBJ2-3; possible D gene TRBD2, 6 bases. The input for sequencing was peripheral blood, taken on day 0 of AZD1222 vaccination. The TCR comes from an adult in good health. The CDR3 loop reads CASSYVGLSTDTQYF. The DNA of the CDR3 is TGTGCCAGCAGTTATGTGGGACTCAGCACAGATACGCAGTATTTT.